This TCR beta chain appears in the sequencing data of a study of shared clonotypes between healthy human individuals. Study context: Per donor, CD8 memory used one plate, CD8 naive used two, CD4 memory used three and CD4 naive used three.

Genomic DNA belonging to each subset was distributed in equal measure over several immunoSEQ plates. TCRdb's table, derived via immunoSEQ multiplex PCR, lists solely in-frame clones and lacks some. The table records about 590,000 clones, around 95% of them present only once. This clone was recorded once. CD45RO-negative CD8 cells positively selected for CCR7 made up the naive population, which excluded terminally differentiated effector memory CD45RA+ cells. The CDR3 totals 12 residues. CDR1 MNHEY and CDR2 SMNVEV come from the germline V gene (reference sequence). V dropped 10 bases and J dropped 6 bases, with 16 bases sitting between them.

Sample: naive CD8+ T cells sorted from blood. The gene calls are TRBV27 and TRBJ2-7; perhaps TRBD2 as D (5 bases). The source of this sequence is a woman in her thirties in good health. The CDR3 is CAILNARGEQYF. For the CDR3, the DNA is TGTGCCATCTTGAATGCTCGGGGCGAGCAGTACTTC.